This entry concerns a single TCR beta chain. What it binds is unknown. Using a J-beta primer mix together with a sample-barcoded 5' primer, a second PCR was run for about 6 to 11 cycles. TCRdb analysed the 5' RACE reads with MiXCR anew, one entry per CDR3 protein. The repertoire includes about 930,000 distinct CDR3 sequences, 25% to 35% of them detected once, and approximately 10% sits in the top ten. The sample belongs to a study of blood T cells in healthy people across ages. The study's findings and limits: Per million T cells, the diversity of TCR beta decreased roughly linearly as age advanced. There were more naive CD4+ cells and higher diversity in long-lived donors than in aged donors.

This CDR3 region has 12 residues. Trimming at V came to 3 bases and at J to 10 bases, leaving 6 bases not matched to a gene. Germline values: CDR1 DFQATT, CDR2 SNEGSKA (reference sequence). The same sample was also used in a study of T cells of mothers and their children. From that second work: cDNA synthesis used all extracted RNA, 1.5 ug per 15 ul.

This TCR was sampled from a woman aged 40 to 49 in good health. The sequenced material came from blood. The chain employs TRBV20-1 and TRBJ2-3, with 8 bases that match TRBD1. CDR3 region: CSARSQGVAQYF. The DNA for the CDR3 is TGCAGTGCTAGGTCACAGGGGGTAGCGCAGTATTTT.